This TCR beta chain was captured by sequencing in a study of T cell clonotyping in hematopoietic cell transplantation. At the level of the study: Cytoreduction preceded collection of pretransplant recipient samples.

This sample's time point: recipient sample about 28 days before transplant, after cytoreduction. Samples: about 28 days before transplant, then days 30, 100 and 180 after. TCRdb's table, derived via immunoSEQ multiplex PCR, lists solely in-frame clones and lacks some. Altogether tens of thousands of clones are present, over 75% being singletons, with the ten largest covering roughly 6%. Study conclusions and caveats: Recipient TCR diversity dropped after transplant; expanded clonotypes rose from day 30 to 180. Graft donor and pretransplant recipient Inverse Simpson Index values predicted broader posttransplant TCR diversity.

This CDR3 has 16 amino acids. Germline V CDR1 and CDR2: ENHRY, SYGVKD. V was clipped by 10 bases and J by 1 base, with 23 bases between them. As to this clone: Its matching antigen is unknown.

This TCR derives from a man in his 60s with biphenotypic leukemia. Some clones in this sample may be carry-over from other donors' samples. The chain uses TRBV10-3 and TRBJ2-7; perhaps TRBD2 as D (6 bases). The sample consisted of peripheral blood mononuclear cells, taken before stem cell transplant. The CDR3 DNA sequence: TGTGCCACCCTCCCCGTCAGCGTAGCGGTGTCCTACGAGCAGTACTTC. Protein: CATLPVSVAVSYEQYF.